The source of this T cell receptor (beta chain) is a study of technical replicates of blood from a handful of donors. Assay: immunoSEQ multiplex PCR; the TCRdb copy retains only in-frame clones and omits some. The repertoire includes roughly 100,000 clones, around 95% of them detected once, and approximately 0.22% sits in the top ten. Germline loops: CDR1 SQVTM, CDR2 ANQGSEA. This CDR3 has 14 amino acids. The V segment lost 5 bases and the J segment 7 bases; nucleotides outside the gene matches: 9. Sequenced material: T cells isolated from PBMCs. The chain carries TRBV29-1 and TRBJ2-1, with 9 positions matching TRBD2. The sequence derives from a human donor in good health. Here the CDR3 DNA reads TGCAGCGTTCCAAGGCGGACTAGCGAGAATGAGCAGTTCTTC. Amino acid sequence: CSVPRRTSENEQFF.